This T cell receptor beta chain was captured in a study of spatial heterogeneity in lung cancer. Trimming cost V 5 bases and J 5 bases; bases outside gene matches: 1. CDR3 size: 12 residues. Germline loops: CDR1 SGHAT, CDR2 FQNNGV. TCRdb analysed the 5' RACE reads with MiXCR anew, one entry per CDR3 protein. The sample holds several thousand distinct CDR3 sequences, less than 20% seen once. Stated time point: sample taken at primary tumor resection. The clonotype originates from a male donor with early-stage non-small cell lung cancer. The sample consisted of normal lung tissue next to the tumor, taken at surgery. This chain uses TRBV11-2 with TRBJ1-2, with 8 nucleotides matching TRBD1. The CDR3 loop is CASSGQGYGYTF. The CDR3 bases are TGTGCCAGCAGCGGACAGGGTTATGGCTACACCTTC.